Shown below are 30 T cell receptor beta chains from a single sample sequenced in a study of blood T cell repertoires in COVID-19. Sequenced by immunoSEQ multiplex PCR; TCRdb stores in-frame clones only, minus some. The sample records 50,000 to 65,000 clones, roughly 87% being singletons. Sample: peripheral blood. The receptors were sampled from a man aged 55 to 69 with active COVID-19.

This sequence joins TRBV9 and TRBJ1-1; D gene ambiguous. CDR1 is SGDLS and CDR2 is YYNGEE in the germline V gene. CDR3 length: 14 amino acids. V shed 3 bases and J shed 0 bases, with 9 bases lying between them. In DNA form, the CDR3 reads TGTGCCAGCAGCGCCGACGGAGTGAACACTGAAGCTTTCTTT. This gives the protein CASSADGVNTEAFF. The full variable domain, completed using reference TRBV9 and TRBJ1-1, is DSGVTQTPKHLITATGQRVTLRCSPRSGDLSVYWYQQSLDQGLQFLIQYYNGEERAKGNILERFSAQQFPDLHSELNLSSLELGDSALYFCASSADGVNTEAFFGQGTRLTVV.

This chain connects TRBV6-5 to TRBJ1-5; D is uncertain. The CDR3 contains 13 residues. Looked up from germline, CDR1 is MNHEY and CDR2 is SVGAGI. Trimming pared 0 bases from V and 6 bases from J, leaving 6 bases between. CDR3 amino acids: CASSYSNGQPQHF. The DNA for the CDR3 is TGTGCCAGCAGTTACTCGAACGGTCAGCCCCAGCATTTT.

This chain connects TRBV4-2 to TRBJ1-5, with D uncertain. Trimming removed 0 bases from V and 3 bases from J, with 9 bases in between. Germline assignment: CDR1 LGHNA and CDR2 YNFKEQ. The CDR3 has 15 residues. DNA of the CDR3: TGTGCCAGCAGCCAAGATGAGGGTGTCAATCAGCCCCAGCATTTT. As protein: CASSQDEGVNQPQHF.

This chain joins TRBV7-3 and TRBJ1-2; TRBD1 agrees at 9 bases. The germline V gene encodes CDR1 SGHTA and CDR2 FQGTGA. V shed 5 bases, J shed 5 bases, and the junction held 3 bases outside the gene matches. The CDR3 contains 13 residues. In nucleotides, the CDR3 is TGTGCCAGCAGCCCTGGACAGGGGTATGGCTACACCTTC. Translated, it gives CASSPGQGYGYTF.

The chain employs TRBV4-1 and TRBJ2-1; 8 bases fit TRBD2. Germline lookup yields CDR1 MGHRA and CDR2 YSYEKL. This CDR3 comprises 19 residues. Trimming removed 2 bases from V and 0 bases from J; junction bases left unmatched: 12. CDR3 sequence (DNA): TGCGCCAGCAGCCAACTACAACCCTTAGCGGGGAACTCCTACAATGAGCAGTTCTTC. Translating it yields CASSQLQPLAGNSYNEQFF.

Of note for this clone: At one of its ends the junction is not consistent with the germline gene, which may arise from a read error. V is TRBV19 and J is TRBJ1-1, with a weak D call TRBD1 (6 bases). The CDR3 covers 14 residues. From germline, CDR1 is LNHDA and CDR2 SQIVND (reference sequence). The CDR3 loop reads CASKPDAKRGALKF. CDR3 nucleotide sequence: TGTGCCAGTAAACCGGACGCAAAACGGGGGGCACTGAAATTT.

This clone was observed a few times. The genes are TRBV21-1 and TRBJ2-4; whether TRBD2, the table's D call, matches the DNA was not checked. TRBV21-1 has pseudogene status. The CDR3 contains 20 residues. The CDR3 bases are TGTGCCAGCAGCAAAGTCGCGGGACTAGCGGGAGTTGCAACCAAAAACATTCAGTACTTC. Protein product: CASSKVAGLAGVATKNIQYF.

The chain's CDR3 is CASSFGLGEQYF. The CDR3 DNA follows: TGTGCCAGCAGCTTCGGACTAGGCGAGCAGTACTTC. This chain connects TRBV7-9 to TRBJ2-7, with 7 bases lining up with TRBD2. Unmatched junction bases numbered 2, after V lost 3 bases and J lost 6 bases. This CDR3 region has 12 residues. Looked up from germline, CDR1 is SEHNR and CDR2 is FQNEAQ (reference sequence). The whole variable domain, filled in from reference TRBV7-9 and TRBJ2-7, reads DTGVSQNPRHKITKRGQNVTFRCDPISEHNRLYWYRQTLGQGPEFLTYFQNEAQLEKSRLLSDRFSAERPKGSFSTLEIQRTEQGDSAMYLCASSFGLGEQYFGPGTRLTVT.

This chain joins TRBV9 and TRBJ2-3, with TRBD2 matching over 10 bases. Germline V gene data show CDR1 as SGDLS and CDR2 as YYNGEE. After removal of 0 bases from V and 2 bases from J, the junction contained 6 bases not matched to a gene. The CDR3 runs 17 residues. The CDR3 here is CASSVGGSGGYTDTQYF. CDR3 DNA sequence: TGTGCCAGCAGCGTAGGAGGTAGCGGGGGGTACACAGATACGCAGTATTTT.

CDR3 nucleotide sequence: TGTGCCAGCAGTTTGGCTGGCTCTGGAAACACCATATATTTT. This translates into CASSLAGSGNTIYF. The chain recombines TRBV28 with TRBJ1-3; D gene unclear. The germline V gene encodes CDR1 MDHEN and CDR2 SYDVKM. The CDR3 consists of 14 residues. Trimming pared 3 bases from V and 0 bases from J, leaving 6 bases between.

The J gene is TRBJ2-7, the V gene TRBV5-1; 7 bases line up with TRBD1. V was clipped by 2 bases and J by 3 bases; unmatched bases: 8. Germline loops: CDR1 SGHRS, CDR2 YFSETQ. The CDR3 is made up of 15 amino acids. In DNA, the CDR3 is TGCGCCAGCAGCTTCCGCTGGACAGGCGACTACGAGCAGTACTTC. Amino acid sequence: CASSFRWTGDYEQYF.

As DNA, the CDR3 is TGTGCCAGCAGCCCCGGCGTCCGAGGGCTGCTGTACTTC. Translated: CASSPGVRGLLYF. The chain carries TRBV3-1 (or the pseudogene TRBV3-2) and TRBJ2-5, with TRBD2 as a possible D gene (5 bases). Trimming removed 4 bases from V and 13 bases from J, with 19 bases in between. Germline CDR1 and CDR2: LGHDT and YNNKEL (reference sequence). The CDR3 sequence is 13 residues long.

The J gene is TRBJ1-4, the V gene TRBV28, with D possibly matching TRBD1 (5 bases). From germline, CDR1 is MDHEN and CDR2 SYDVKM. This CDR3 is 19 amino acids long. Trimming removed 5 bases from V and 0 bases from J, with 22 bases in between. Written as DNA, the CDR3 is TGTGCCAGCAGTCCCTCGGGACTGGGGGTGGGGGCAACTAATGAAAAACTGTTTTTT. Translation: CASSPSGLGVGATNEKLFF. The entire variable domain, with the rest obtained from reference TRBV28 and TRBJ1-4, is as follows: DVKVTQSSRYLVKRTGEKVFLECVQDMDHENMFWYRQDPGLGLRLIYFSYDVKMKEKGDIPEGYSVSREKKERFSLILESASTNQTSMYLCASSPSGLGVGATNEKLFFGSGTQLSVL.

The gene calls are TRBV27 and TRBJ2-5; D not certain. V dropped 5 bases and J dropped 1 base, with 14 bases sitting between them. Germline CDR1 is MNHEY and CDR2 is SMNVEV (reference sequence). This CDR3 contains 15 residues. The chain's CDR3 is CASSPRHPFQETQYF. DNA for the CDR3: TGTGCCAGCAGTCCCAGACATCCATTCCAAGAGACCCAGTACTTC.

As for this clone: One end of the junction is discordant with germline, which a read error may explain. The chain couples TRBV9 to TRBJ2-5; 16 nucleotides align to TRBD2. Germline lookup yields CDR1 SGDLS and CDR2 YYNGEE. The CDR3 has 16 residues. Here the CDR3 reads CASSEGLAGGQGTQYF. CDR3 DNA sequence: TGTGCCAGCAGCGAGGGACTAGCGGGAGGGCAAGGGACCCAGTACTTC.

The chain combines TRBV5-4 with TRBJ1-1; TRBD1 matches 7 bases. V lost 4 bases to trimming and J lost 11 bases; unmatched junction nucleotides: 11. The CDR3 runs to 13 residues. From germline, CDR1 is SGHNT and CDR2 YYREEE (reference sequence). The CDR3 sequence is CASSEAQGINAFF. In DNA form, the CDR3 reads TGTGCCAGCAGCGAGGCACAGGGGATCAACGCTTTCTTT.

The chain employs TRBV24-1 and TRBJ2-1; 12 bases are shared with TRBD2. The length of the CDR3 is 18 residues. Losses at the gene ends were 3 bases for V and 0 bases for J; bases not matched to a gene: 5. CDR1 KGHDR and CDR2 SFDVKD come from the germline V gene. Here the CDR3 DNA reads TGTGCCACCAGTGATCAACTAGCGGGAGGTCTCTCCTACAATGAGCAGTTCTTC. This translates into CATSDQLAGGLSYNEQFF.

The chain links TRBV6-5 to TRBJ1-1; tentative D call: TRBD1 (6 bases). Germline CDR1 and CDR2: MNHEY and SVGAGI. V was clipped by 0 bases and J by 4 bases, with 12 bases between them. The CDR3 is 15 amino acids. The CDR3 nucleotides read TGTGCCAGCAGTTACTCGGTGGGGGCTGGCACTGAAGCTTTCTTT. Its translation: CASSYSVGAGTEAFF.

This clone was counted once. J is TRBJ2-2 and V is TRBV9; D is uncertain. Germline loops: CDR1 SGDLS, CDR2 YYNGEE. The CDR3 runs to 17 residues. The germline V and J ends were trimmed by 4 bases and 0 bases, with 16 bases remaining between them. The CDR3 loop is CASSLTVYPSNTGELFF. CDR3 sequence (DNA): TGTGCCAGCAGCCTAACAGTGTACCCCTCGAACACCGGGGAGCTGTTTTTT. The full variable domain, rest sourced from reference TRBV9 and TRBJ2-2, is DSGVTQTPKHLITATGQRVTLRCSPRSGDLSVYWYQQSLDQGLQFLIQYYNGEERAKGNILERFSAQQFPDLHSELNLSSLELGDSALYFCASSLTVYPSNTGELFFGEGSRLTVL.

The V gene is TRBV19, the J gene TRBJ1-5; no definite D call. V lost 9 bases, J lost 0 bases, and 15 bases lay in between. The CDR3 has 15 amino acids. Germline assignment: CDR1 LNHDA and CDR2 SQIVND (reference sequence). This CDR3 reads CASKDRGYSNQPQHF. The CDR3 nucleotides read TGTGCCAGCAAAGATCGGGGTTATAGCAATCAGCCCCAGCATTTT.

CDR3 DNA: TGTGCCAGCAGTTACTCGAGTACGGACACTGAAGCTTTCTTT. It yields the protein CASSYSSTDTEAFF. The gene calls are TRBV6-5 and TRBJ1-1; D is undetermined. Trimming took off 0 bases at V and 3 bases at J, with 8 bases between the two ends. The length of the CDR3 is 14 residues. Germline CDR1 and CDR2: MNHEY and SVGAGI.

A few counts support this clone. The V and J genes are TRBV11-2 and TRBJ2-7, with 11 bases matching TRBD1. J lost 1 base, V lost 5 bases, and 7 bases had no gene match. This CDR3 spans 16 amino acids. CDR1 is SGHAT, CDR2 FQNNGV, per germline. The CDR3 region has the DNA TGTGCCAGCAGCGTGCCGGGACAGGGGGGGTCCTACGAGCAGTACTTC. Residues: CASSVPGQGGSYEQYF. Complete variable domain (other parts from reference TRBV11-2 and TRBJ2-7): EAGVAQSPRYKIIEKRQSVAFWCNPISGHATLYWYQQILGQGPKLLIQFQNNGVVDDSQLPKDRFSAERLKGVDSTLKIQPAKLEDSAVYLCASSVPGQGGSYEQYFGPGTRLTVT.

This clone was counted only a few times. As DNA, the CDR3 is TGTGCCAGCACCTCTAGGGGGTCGAGTTTTCGAGGACCCCTCCACTTT. The encoded protein is CASTSRGSSFRGPLHF. The chain links TRBV28 to TRBJ1-6, with D possibly being TRBD1 (6 bases). Trimming removed 7 bases at V and 12 bases at J, with 25 bases between. The V gene's germline CDR1 is MDHEN and CDR2 SYDVKM. CDR3 length: 16 amino acids. Looking up the rest from reference TRBV28 and TRBJ1-6 gives the full variable domain: DVKVTQSSRYLVKRTGEKVFLECVQDMDHENMFWYRQDPGLGLRLIYFSYDVKMKEKGDIPEGYSVSREKKERFSLILESASTNQTSMYLCASTSRGSSFRGPLHFGNGTRLTVT.

This clone occurred a few times. The rearrangement joins TRBV13 to TRBJ2-7; 9 bases are shared with TRBD1. In germline, CDR1 is PRHDT, CDR2 FYEKMQ (reference sequence). The CDR3 runs 15 residues. V shed 4 bases, J shed 3 bases, and the junction held 7 bases outside the gene matches. The CDR3 DNA reads TGTGCCAGCAGCTCGGGCGGGGACAGGGACTACGAGCAGTACTTC. Amino acids: CASSSGGDRDYEQYF. Filled out from reference TRBV13 and TRBJ2-7, the complete variable domain reads AAGVIQSPRHLIKEKRETATLKCYPIPRHDTVYWYQQGPGQDPQFLISFYEKMQSDKGSIPDRFSAQQFSDYHSELNMSSLELGDSALYFCASSSGGDRDYEQYFGPGTRLTVT.

The chain is built from TRBV5-1 and TRBJ2-3; D is possibly TRBD2 (5 bases). CDR1 is SGHRS and CDR2 is YFSETQ in the germline V gene. The CDR3 is made up of 15 amino acids. Trimming removed 3 bases from V and 0 bases from J, with 11 bases in between. The CDR3: CASSSNGLSTDTQYF. The CDR3 DNA is TGCGCCAGCAGCTCCAACGGACTGAGCACAGATACGCAGTATTTT. The full variable domain, completed using reference TRBV5-1 and TRBJ2-3, is KAGVTQTPRYLIKTRGQQVTLSCSPISGHRSVSWYQQTPGQGLQFLFEYFSETQRNKGNFPGRFSGRQFSNSRSEMNVSTLELGDSALYLCASSSNGLSTDTQYFGPGTRLTVL.

This chain links TRBV18 with TRBJ1-1; TRBD1 is a possible D gene (5 bases). V lost 2 bases to trimming and J lost 1 base, with 8 bases between them. Germline V gene data show CDR1 as KGHSH and CDR2 as LQKENI. The CDR3 is 14 residues long. The CDR3 region has the DNA TGTGCCAGCTCACCAGCAGGGAAGAACACTGAAGCTTTCTTT. It codes for CASSPAGKNTEAFF.

This chain links TRBV5-4 with TRBJ2-7; 7 bases align to TRBD1. Germline V gene data show CDR1 as SGHNT and CDR2 as YYREEE (reference sequence). This CDR3 is 16 amino acids long. V trimming: 1 base; J trimming: 0 bases; junction bases outside the gene matches: 7. The CDR3 reads CASSLLTGQDSYEQYF. The DNA of the CDR3 is TGTGCCAGCAGCTTGCTCACCGGACAGGACTCCTACGAGCAGTACTTC.

The CDR3 is CASSQDWTGGYNEQFF. CDR3 sequence (DNA): TGCGCCAGCAGCCAAGATTGGACAGGGGGTTACAATGAGCAGTTCTTC. The rearrangement links TRBV4-3 to TRBJ2-1; TRBD1 matches 10 bases. Germline-derived CDR1 and CDR2 are LGHNA and YSLEER. J gave up 4 bases and V 0 bases, and 3 bases lay outside the gene matches. The CDR3 runs 16 residues.

This sequence joins TRBV19 and TRBJ1-2, with a weak D call TRBD1 (5 bases). The CDR3 consists of 16 residues. Trimming pared 5 bases from V and 3 bases from J, leaving 19 bases between. Germline CDR1 is LNHDA and CDR2 is SQIVND (reference sequence). The CDR3 is CASSLTSRGVYYGYTF. The CDR3 DNA reads TGTGCCAGTAGTCTCACATCTAGGGGTGTTTACTATGGCTACACCTTC.

The chain employs TRBV5-1 and TRBJ1-1; the match to TRBD1 covers 9 bases. This CDR3 has 16 residues. J was trimmed by 2 bases and V by 4 bases; bases with no gene match: 9. The germline CDR1 and CDR2 sequences are SGHRS and YFSETQ. CDR3 bases: TGCGCCAGCAGCGAACAGGGGGCAGGTCGTAACACTGAAGCTTTCTTT. Protein sequence: CASSEQGAGRNTEAFF.